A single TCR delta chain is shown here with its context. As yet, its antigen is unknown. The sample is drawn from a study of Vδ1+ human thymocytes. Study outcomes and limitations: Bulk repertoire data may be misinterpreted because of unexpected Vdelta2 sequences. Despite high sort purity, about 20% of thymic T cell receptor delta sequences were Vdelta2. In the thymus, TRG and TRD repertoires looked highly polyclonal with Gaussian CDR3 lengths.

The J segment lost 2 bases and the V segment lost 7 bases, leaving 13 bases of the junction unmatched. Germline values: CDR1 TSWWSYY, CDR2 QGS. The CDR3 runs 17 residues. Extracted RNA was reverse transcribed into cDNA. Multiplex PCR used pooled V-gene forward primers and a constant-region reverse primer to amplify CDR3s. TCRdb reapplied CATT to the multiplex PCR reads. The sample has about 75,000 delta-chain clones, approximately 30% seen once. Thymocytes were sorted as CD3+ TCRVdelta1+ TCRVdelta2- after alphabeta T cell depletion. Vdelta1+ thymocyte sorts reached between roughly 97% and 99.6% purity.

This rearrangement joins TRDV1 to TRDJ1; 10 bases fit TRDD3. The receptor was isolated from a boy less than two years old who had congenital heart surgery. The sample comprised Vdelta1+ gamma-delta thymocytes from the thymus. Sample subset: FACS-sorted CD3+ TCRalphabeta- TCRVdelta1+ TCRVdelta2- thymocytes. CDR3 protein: CALEKMRRGDTTDKLIF. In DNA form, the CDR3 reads TGTGCTCTTGAGAAAATGCGAAGGGGGGATACGACCGATAAACTCATCTTT.